The 19 T cell receptor beta chains presented below share a single source sample, sequenced in a study of shared clonotypes between healthy human individuals. Libraries were prepared by immunoSEQ multiplex PCR; TCRdb keeps only in-frame clonotypes and omits some of them. Found here are more than 1,200,000 clones, just under 99% of them singletons; the top ten hold roughly 0.35%. Sequencing was carried out using naive CD4+ T cells sorted from blood. The subset denotes: CD45RA+ positively selected. These receptors were obtained from a man younger than 40 in good health.

V usage is TRBV7-8 and J usage is TRBJ2-6, with D uncertain. Trimming cost V 1 base and J 0 bases, with 16 bases left between them. In germline, CDR1 is SGHVS, CDR2 FQNEAQ. The length of the CDR3 is 19 residues. The CDR3 coding sequence is TGTGCCAGCAGCTTAGTACGGCACAGATTAAACTCTGGGGCCAACGTCCTGACTTTC. Translated: CASSLVRHRLNSGANVLTF.

This clone was observed once. V usage is TRBV5-1 and J usage is TRBJ2-3, with 15 positions matching TRBD2. CDR3 length: 19 amino acids. The V gene end was trimmed by 4 bases and the J gene end by 6 bases; junction bases not matched to a gene: 15. Germline values: CDR1 SGHRS, CDR2 YFSETQ. CDR3: CASSLGLAGGRPNGDTQYF. The DNA of the CDR3 is TGCGCCAGCAGCCTGGGACTAGCGGGAGGCCGCCCCAACGGGGATACGCAGTATTTT.

The J gene is TRBJ2-3, the V gene TRBV5-1; 8 bases map to TRBD2. Germline V gene data show CDR1 as SGHRS and CDR2 as YFSETQ. The CDR3 loop spans 16 amino acids. V trimming: 1 base; J trimming: 1 base; junction bases outside the gene matches: 5. The CDR3 coding sequence is TGCGCCAGCAGCTTGTTACTAGCGGAGGGCACAGATACGCAGTATTTT. Amino acids: CASSLLLAEGTDTQYF.

This clone was observed once. The genes are TRBV7-2 and TRBJ2-7; 7 bases fit TRBD2. The V segment lost 2 bases and the J segment 6 bases; nucleotides outside the gene matches: 7. This CDR3 contains 14 residues. Germline V gene sequence: CDR1 SGHTA, CDR2 FQGNSA. The CDR3 spells CASSLPGLVGEQYF. The DNA for the CDR3 is TGTGCCAGCAGCTTACCCGGACTAGTGGGCGAGCAGTACTTC.

The rearrangement links TRBV29-1 to TRBJ1-1; D gene uncertain. This CDR3 comprises 12 residues. Trimming took 7 bases from V and 1 from J, leaving 10 bases between them. The germline V gene has CDR1 SQVTM and CDR2 ANQGSEA. CDR3 region: CSGTGENTEAFF. The CDR3 region has the DNA TGCAGCGGAACCGGGGAGAACACTGAAGCTTTCTTT.

As for this clone: The same CDR3 can be traced to other DNA sequences in this sample. This chain connects TRBV4-1 to TRBJ2-1, with 8 bases that match TRBD2. The junction had 3 bases not matched to a gene; V was cut back by 3 bases and J by 2 bases. The CDR3 is 15 amino acids. The V gene's germline CDR1 is MGHRA and CDR2 YSYEKL. CDR3 sequence reads: CASSQVAGPYNEQFF. For the CDR3, the DNA is TGCGCCAGCAGCCAGGTAGCGGGACCCTACAATGAGCAGTTCTTC.

This clone was seen only once. This rearrangement joins TRBV27 to TRBJ2-7, with a tentative D call TRBD2 (6 bases). The CDR3 spans 17 residues. V gave up 3 bases and J gave up 5 bases, with 23 bases separating them. CDR1 MNHEY and CDR2 SMNVEV come from the germline V gene (reference sequence). The CDR3 DNA is TGTGCCAGCAGTTTTCGGCCGTGGGGACTCGGATTCGACGAGCAGTACTTC. Translating gives CASSFRPWGLGFDEQYF.

This clone was recorded only once. J is TRBJ1-5 and V is TRBV7-2, with 7 bases matching TRBD1. This CDR3 is built from 14 residues. V lost 6 bases and J lost 6; bases outside the gene matches: 8. CDR1 is SGHTA and CDR2 is FQGNSA in the germline V gene. CDR3 nucleotides: TGTGCCAGCAGTTTAACAGGGGTAGCTCAGCCCCAGCATTTT. This translates into CASSLTGVAQPQHF.

The chain joins TRBV7-2 to TRBJ2-3; TRBD1 agrees at 8 bases. The CDR3 consists of 14 residues. The J segment lost 8 bases and the V segment lost 4 bases, leaving 8 bases of the junction unmatched. Germline assignment: CDR1 SGHTA and CDR2 FQGNSA. CDR3 in DNA: TGTGCCAGCAGCTCAAGGACAGGGAAGGCTACGCAGTATTTT. This sequence encodes CASSSRTGKATQYF.

This chain joins TRBV5-1 and TRBJ2-3; D uncertain. This CDR3 is 13 amino acids long. Trimming pared 7 bases from V and 2 bases from J, leaving 11 bases between. The germline CDR1 and CDR2 sequences are SGHRS and YFSETQ. The chain's CDR3 is CASSDRLTDTQYF. The CDR3 coding sequence is TGCGCCAGCTCAGACCGTCTCACAGATACGCAGTATTTT.

The genes are TRBV15 and TRBJ2-3; possibly TRBD2 for D (6 bases). This CDR3 has 15 amino acids. V lost 1 base and J lost 1, with 9 bases in between. The germline gives CDR1 LNHNV, CDR2 YYDKDF (reference sequence). In nucleotides, the CDR3 is TGTGCCACCAGCAGAGTTCCTAGCGGCACAGATACGCAGTATTTT. Its protein is CATSRVPSGTDTQYF.

The chain links TRBV18 to TRBJ1-3; D uncertain. The CDR3 consists of 15 residues. The germline V gene encodes CDR1 KGHSH and CDR2 LQKENI. V gave up 3 bases and J gave up 2 bases, with 11 bases separating them. The CDR3 bases are TGTGCCAGCTCACCGAGGGTGGTTACTGGAAACACCATATATTTT. Translation: CASSPRVVTGNTIYF. The variable domain in full, completed from reference TRBV18 and TRBJ1-3, reads NAGVMQNPRHLVRRRGQEARLRCSPMKGHSHVYWYRQLPEEGLKFMVYLQKENIIDESGMPKERFSAEFPKEGPSILRIQQVVRGDSAAYFCASSPRVVTGNTIYFGEGSWLTVV.

The chain employs TRBV6-5 and TRBJ1-2, with D hard to call. Trimming cost V 4 bases and J 4 bases, with 10 bases left between them. Germline CDR1 and CDR2: MNHEY and SVGAGI. CDR3 length equals 13 residues. DNA of the CDR3: TGTGCCAGCAGTTTAAACGAGTTCTATGGCTACACCTTC. As protein: CASSLNEFYGYTF.

The gene calls are TRBV28 and TRBJ1-2; 9 nucleotides align to TRBD1. Germline V gives CDR1 MDHEN, CDR2 SYDVKM. This CDR3 spans 13 amino acids. V shed 7 bases, J shed 3 bases, and the junction held 3 bases outside the gene matches. The CDR3 reads CASKTGGDYGYTF. In DNA form, the CDR3 reads TGTGCCAGCAAGACAGGGGGTGACTATGGCTACACCTTC.

As DNA, the CDR3 is TGTGCTAGTGGTTTGGTCCACAATGAGCAGTTCTTC. Translation: CASGLVHNEQFF. The chain uses TRBV12-5 and TRBJ2-1; D gene uncertain. V lost 0 bases and J 5 bases, leaving 2 bases between the germline ends. The CDR3 is made up of 12 amino acids. Germline V gene sequence: CDR1 LGHNT, CDR2 FRNRAP. The complete variable domain, with remaining parts taken from reference TRBV12-5 and TRBJ2-1, reads DARVTQTPRHKVTEMGQEVTMRCQPILGHNTVFWYRQTMMQGLELLAYFRNRAPLDDSGMPKDRFSAEMPDATLATLKIQPSEPRDSAVYFCASGLVHNEQFFGPGTRLTVL.

V is TRBV5-1 and J is TRBJ2-7; tentatively, D is TRBD1 (5 bases). The CDR3 length is 14 residues. The germline V gene has CDR1 SGHRS and CDR2 YFSETQ. The ends were cut back, 4 bases at V and 2 bases at J, with 13 bases in the middle. The CDR3 DNA reads as TGCGCCAGCAGCGGGCCGGAGACAGCCTACGAGCAGTACTTC. Its protein product is CASSGPETAYEQYF. The whole variable domain, filled in from reference TRBV5-1 and TRBJ2-7, reads KAGVTQTPRYLIKTRGQQVTLSCSPISGHRSVSWYQQTPGQGLQFLFEYFSETQRNKGNFPGRFSGRQFSNSRSEMNVSTLELGDSALYLCASSGPETAYEQYFGPGTRLTVT.

The chain joins TRBV7-2 to TRBJ1-5, with D possibly matching TRBD1 (6 bases). The germline gives CDR1 SGHTA, CDR2 FQGNSA. V gave up 1 base and J gave up 5 bases, with 12 bases separating them. The CDR3 extends over 15 amino acids. Here the CDR3 DNA reads TGTGCCAGCAGCTTAGTTTCCACAGGGTATCAGCCCCAGCATTTT. Translation: CASSLVSTGYQPQHF. Full variable domain (rest looked up from reference TRBV7-2 and TRBJ1-5): GAGVSQSPSNKVTEKGKDVELRCDPISGHTALYWYRQSLGQGLEFLIYFQGNSAPDKSGLPSDRFSAERTGGSVSTLTIQRTQQEDSAVYLCASSLVSTGYQPQHFGDGTRLSIL.

DNA for the CDR3: TGTGCCAGTAGTATTGGGGGATGGGGACCAGATACGCAGTATTTT. Protein product: CASSIGGWGPDTQYF. The chain couples TRBV19 to TRBJ2-3; D might be TRBD1 or TRBD2, each matching 5 bases. Germline CDR1 reads LNHDA; CDR2 reads SQIVND (reference sequence). The V end was cut by 3 bases, the J end by 4 bases, with 14 bases between. The CDR3 consists of 15 residues.

The chain is built from TRBV5-6 and TRBJ2-5; D gene uncertain. V lost 0 bases and J lost 5, with 5 bases in between. There are 12 residues in the CDR3. Per the germline V gene, CDR1 is SGHDT and CDR2 is YYEEEE. The CDR3 bases are TGTGCCAGCAGCTTGGAGTGGGAGACCCAGTACTTC. It translates to CASSLEWETQYF.